A selection of T cell receptor beta chains follows, all from one sample in a study of T cells in Graves' hyperthyroidism and ophthalmopathy. Each CDR3 protein is one row after TCRdb ran MiXCR on the multiplex PCR reads. The data hold a few hundred thousand distinct CDR3 sequences, with 12% to 15% observed a single time. Sequenced input: blood. The receptors derive from a woman in her sixties with Graves' ophthalmopathy. CDR3s include the opening cysteine and the closing phenylalanine or tryptophan. D genes are given only for firm matches. Expanded clones get a size class; other rows say once, few or many, or leave the size out.

d_call cdr3_length j_call v_call clone_size cdr3_nt cdr3_aa
NA 14 TRBJ2-5 TRBV7-9 many TGTGCCAGCAGCTTAGCGCCAGGGGAACAGACCCAGTACTTC CASSLAPGEQTQYF
NA 13 TRBJ1-6 TRBV6-4 few TGTGCCAGCAGTCCTGACACCCATTCACCCCTCCACTTT CASSPDTHSPLHF
NA 15 TRBJ1-6 TRBV27 few TGTGCCAGCAGTTTAATTAGGGGGGGCGATTCACCCCTCCACTTT CASSLIRGGDSPLHF
TRBD1 14 TRBJ1-2 TRBV18 many TGTGCCAGCTCAGCACAGGGGCGGGACTATGGCTACACCTTC CASSAQGRDYGYTF
NA 14 TRBJ2-7 TRBV28 many TGTGCCAGCAGTCTTGGGACACCTTCCTACGAGCAGTACTTC CASSLGTPSYEQYF
TRBD2 13 TRBJ2-7 TRBV12-3/TRBV12-4 many TGTGCCAGCAGTCTGGGACTAGCGTACGAGCAGTACTTC CASSLGLAYEQYF
TRBD1 16 TRBJ2-1 TRBV7-3 many TGTGCCAGCAGCCAAGAGACAGGGGCCGTTTACAATGAGCAGTTCTTC CASSQETGAVYNEQFF
NA 13 TRBJ1-2 TRBV5-1 few TGCGCCAGCAGCTTGGGGGAATTCTATGGCTACACCTTC CASSLGEFYGYTF
NA 17 TRBJ2-3 TRBV20-1 many TGCAGTGCTAGCCCCTCGGGGGGCAGTGGGATTGCTGATACGCAGTATTTT CSASPSGGSGIADTQYF
TRBD2 19 TRBJ2-4 TRBV28 NA TGTGCCAGCACGCCTGTGCTTAGCGGGAGAGTCGGTACCAAAAACATTCAGTACTTC CASTPVLSGRVGTKNIQYF
NA 14 TRBJ1-2 TRBV20-1 NA TGCAGTGCTAGAGATGGGGGCAGGTCGGCTGGCTACACCTTC CSARDGGRSAGYTF
NA 12 TRBJ1-5 TRBV20-1 few TGCAGTGCTAGAAAGGAGGATCAGCCCCAGCATTTT CSARKEDQPQHF
NA 16 TRBJ2-7 TRBV6-1 many TGTGCCAGCAGTGAAGCGGTCGGCAGGTTCTTGTACGAGCAGTACTTC CASSEAVGRFLYEQYF
TRBD1 16 TRBJ1-2 TRBV19 few TGTGCCAGTAGTTTCCAGGACAGGGGCGTTGGCTATGGCTACACCTTC CASSFQDRGVGYGYTF
NA 15 TRBJ2-7 TRBV3-1 many TGTGCCAGCAGCCGCAGCCAGGGACGGGGCTACGAGCAGTACTTC CASSRSQGRGYEQYF
NA 14 TRBJ2-7 TRBV15 NA TGTGCCACCAGCACGGGGGAAGGAGTTTTTGAGCAGTACTTC CATSTGEGVFEQYF
TRBD2 17 TRBJ2-1 TRBV19 NA TGTGCCAGTAGCCAGGCGGCCAGGACTAGCGGGAGCGGTGAGCAGTTCTTC CASSQAARTSGSGEQFF
TRBD1 15 TRBJ1-1 TRBV10-3 many TGTGCCATCAGTGAGTGGGCAGGGGGGGACACTGAAGCTTTCTTT CAISEWAGGDTEAFF
NA 12 TRBJ2-1 TRBV24-1 many TGTGCCACCAGTGGAGCCAGCAATGAGCAGTTCTTC CATSGASNEQFF
NA 14 TRBJ1-6 TRBV2 many TGTGCCAGCAGTGAGGGTGGGAGGCGTTCACCCCTCCACTTT CASSEGGRRSPLHF
NA 18 TRBJ2-3 TRBV6-1 few TGTGCCAGCAGTGTATCCCGGGGCGGCGGGGCCCTCACAGATACGCAGTATTTT CASSVSRGGGALTDTQYF
TRBD1 15 TRBJ2-1 TRBV9 many TGTGCCAGCAGCGCCCGGGACAGGGCGTACAATGAGCAGTTCTTC CASSARDRAYNEQFF
NA 18 TRBJ2-7 TRBV7-9 NA TGCGTCAGCAGCCTGGGGGGGGCCCGGGGGGCCCGGGGCTACGAGCAGTACTTC CVSSLGGARGARGYEQYF
NA 16 TRBJ1-5 TRBV6-1 few TGTGCCAGCAGTGCCCTCTCCCGGGAGAGCAATCAGCCCCAGCATTTT CASSALSRESNQPQHF
NA 14 TRBJ2-7 TRBV27 many TGTGCCAGCAGTCGACGGGGAACCTCCTACGAGCAGTACTTC CASSRRGTSYEQYF
NA 11 TRBJ2-3 TRBV3-1 many TGTGCCAGCAGCCAGTCTCACACGCAGTATTTT CASSQSHTQYF
NA 16 TRBJ2-2 TRBV7-3 NA TGTGCCAGCAGCTTACCTGGAGGCGAGAACACCGGGGAGCTGTTTTTT CASSLPGGENTGELFF
NA 15 TRBJ2-1 TRBV28 NA TGTGCCAGCCGGCCAGCGGGTAGCTCCTACAATGAGCAGTTCTTC CASRPAGSSYNEQFF
NA 14 TRBJ2-5 TRBV5-1 many TGCGCCAGCAGCTTCGTGGGGGACCCGGAGACCCAGTACTTC CASSFVGDPETQYF
NA 15 TRBJ2-7 TRBV3-1 many TGTGCCAGCAGCTCTCGCTCGGGGAAATTCGACGAGCAGTACTTC CASSSRSGKFDEQYF
TRBD2 15 TRBJ2-5 TRBV2 NA TGTGACTCAATAGCGGGAGGTGAGACTCAAGAGACCCAGTACTTC CDSIAGGETQETQYF
NA 17 TRBJ2-1 TRBV3-1 many TGTGCCAGCAGCACGTCAGGGTTTGGACAATTTGGCAATGAGCAGTTCTTC CASSTSGFGQFGNEQFF
TRBD2 14 TRBJ2-3 TRBV28 NA TGTGCCAGCATTACTAGCGGGAGTAGAAATACGCAGTATTTT CASITSGSRNTQYF
NA 15 TRBJ2-7 TRBV12-3/TRBV12-4 many TGTGCCAGCAGTTTGGACGGGCGTTTCCCCTACGAGCAGTACTTC CASSLDGRFPYEQYF
TRBD2 19 TRBJ2-1 TRBV28 many TGTGCCAGCAGTTTAGGACTAGCGGGAGGCCGAAGCTCCTACAATGAGCAGTTCTTC CASSLGLAGGRSSYNEQFF
TRBD1 13 TRBJ2-5 TRBV25-1 NA TGTGCCAGCAGGACAGGGGGCTTGGAGGCCCAGTACTTC CASRTGGLEAQYF
NA 14 TRBJ1-2 TRBV28 many TGTGCCAGCCTATCCTCGGGAGGCAACTATGGCTACACCTTC CASLSSGGNYGYTF
TRBD1 15 TRBJ1-2 TRBV9 many TGTGCCAGCAGCGGGGTTGGGACAGGGGGCGACGGCTACACCTTC CASSGVGTGGDGYTF
TRBD2 15 TRBJ2-7 TRBV7-9 NA TGTGCCAGCAGCTTAGGTGGGACTAGCGGGTACGCGCAGTACTTC CASSLGGTSGYAQYF
NA 13 TRBJ1-5 TRBV19 NA TGTGCCAGTAGTCGCCAGGGGCCTCAGCCCCAGCATTTT CASSRQGPQPQHF
TRBD2 13 TRBJ2-1 TRBV11-2 many TGTGCCAGCAGCTCGGGACTAGTTGGGGAGCAGTTCTTC CASSSGLVGEQFF
TRBD1 18 TRBJ2-2 TRBV27 many TGTGCCAGCAGTGCCCAGGACAGGGTCCTCCGAGGCACCGGGGAGCTGTTTTTT CASSAQDRVLRGTGELFF
TRBD1 16 TRBJ1-4 TRBV30 many TGTGCCTGGAGTATGAAACGACAGGGGGCTAATGAAAAACTGTTTTTT CAWSMKRQGANEKLFF
NA 16 TRBJ2-2 TRBV9 few TGTGCCAGCAGCGTAGGAATAGGGCCATTCACCGGGGAGCTGTTTTTT CASSVGIGPFTGELFF
NA 13 TRBJ1-2 TRBV3-1 many TGTGCCAGCAGCCCGACAGTCGAGTATGGCTACACCTTC CASSPTVEYGYTF
TRBD2 15 TRBJ2-7 TRBV6-6 many TGTGCCAGCAGTTACTCCGGCGGGAGAGTCGACGAGCAGTACTTC CASSYSGGRVDEQYF
TRBD1 14 TRBJ2-4 TRBV5-1 many TGCGCCAGCACACCCATGGGACAGAGGAACATTCAGTACTTC CASTPMGQRNIQYF
NA 15 TRBJ2-1 TRBV28 many TGTGCCAGCGGTAGGGCGGGCCTCTCCTACAATGAGCAGTTCTTC CASGRAGLSYNEQFF
NA 14 TRBJ1-2 TRBV12-3/TRBV12-4 many TGTGCCAGCAGTCCCCAAGGGGGTAAGGGAGGCTACACCTTC CASSPQGGKGGYTF
TRBD2 15 TRBJ2-3 TRBV20-1 many TGCAGTGCCGAGGGGGCTAGCGGGAGAAGTGATACGCAGTATTTT CSAEGASGRSDTQYF
NA 15 TRBJ2-7 TRBV4-1 many TGCGCCAGCAGCCCGTACACGGGACTCGGCTACGAGCAGTACTTC CASSPYTGLGYEQYF
NA 17 TRBJ1-2 TRBV5-1 once TGCGCCAGCAGCTTGGAACCTCGGGGGGGGCGCAACTATGGCTACACCTTC CASSLEPRGGRNYGYTF
TRBD2 16 TRBJ2-1 TRBV6-1 few TGTGCCAGCAGGGAAAATCTAGCGGGATTATACAATGAGCAGTTCTTC CASRENLAGLYNEQFF
NA 11 TRBJ2-7 TRBV2 many TGTGCCAGCAGACAGTTCTACGAGCAGTACTTC CASRQFYEQYF
NA 13 TRBJ2-5 TRBV20-1 few TGCAGTGCTAGGTTTGGGGGACAAGAGACCCAGTACTTC CSARFGGQETQYF
NA 15 TRBJ2-7 TRBV20-1 many TGCAGTGCTAGAGAGGAAGACAGATCTCCCTACGAGCAGTACTTC CSAREEDRSPYEQYF
TRBD1 17 TRBJ2-5 TRBV24-1 many TGTGCCACCAGTGATTTTACCGGGACAGGGGGCGGGGAGACCCAGTACTTC CATSDFTGTGGGETQYF
NA 18 TRBJ2-7 TRBV5-1 NA TGCGCCAGCAGCTTCCTACCCGCAGGAATGACAACCACCTACGAGCAGTACTTC CASSFLPAGMTTTYEQYF
TRBD1 13 TRBJ1-2 TRBV7-9 many TGTGCCAGCAGCGCCGGGACAGCCTATGGCTACACCTTC CASSAGTAYGYTF